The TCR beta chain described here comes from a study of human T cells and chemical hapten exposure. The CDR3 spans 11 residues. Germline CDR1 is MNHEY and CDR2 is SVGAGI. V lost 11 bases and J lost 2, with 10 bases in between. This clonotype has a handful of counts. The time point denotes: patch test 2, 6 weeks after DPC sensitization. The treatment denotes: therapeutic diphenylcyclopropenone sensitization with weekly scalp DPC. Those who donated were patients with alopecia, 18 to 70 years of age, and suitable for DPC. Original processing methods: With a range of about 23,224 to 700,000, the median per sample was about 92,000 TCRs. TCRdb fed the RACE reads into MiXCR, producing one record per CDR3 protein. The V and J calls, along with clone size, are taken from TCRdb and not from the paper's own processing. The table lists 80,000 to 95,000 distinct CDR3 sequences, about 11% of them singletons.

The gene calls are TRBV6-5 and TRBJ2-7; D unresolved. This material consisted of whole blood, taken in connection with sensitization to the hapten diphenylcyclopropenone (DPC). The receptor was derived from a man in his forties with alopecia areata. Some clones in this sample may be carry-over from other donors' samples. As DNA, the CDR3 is TGTGCCCGCCGGGCCCCCTACGAGCAGTACTTC. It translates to CARRAPYEQYF.